This TCR beta chain was profiled in a study of T cells in Graves' hyperthyroidism and ophthalmopathy. What was amplified from RNA transcripts were TCR beta CDR3 regions. HTBI primers were the set used in a first-round RT-PCR of the TCR CDR3. TCRdb ran MiXCR on the multiplex PCR reads and lists one entry per CDR3 protein. Altogether 500,000 to 600,000 distinct CDR3 sequences are present, 35% to 55% being singletons, with the ten largest covering over 15%. CDR3 length: 13 amino acids. CDR1 and CDR2 from the germline V gene are MDHEN and SYDVKM. The trim removed 5 bases at V and 6 bases at J, leaving 6 bases unmatched.

The sample was peripheral blood or thyroid tissue (not recorded which). This receptor was taken from an adult woman with Graves' disease, either hyperthyroidism or ophthalmopathy (not recorded which). V is TRBV28 and J is TRBJ1-2; 7 bases agree with TRBD1. CDR3 coding DNA: TGTGCCAGCAGTGCAGGGGGAGAAGATGGCTACACCTTC. This translates into CASSAGGEDGYTF.